The T cell receptor (beta chain) described here comes from a study of blood T cell repertoires in COVID-19. For the study at large: Researchers got acute and convalescent COVID-19 samples from the United States, Italy and Spain.

Only in-frame clones appear in the TCRdb table, and some are missing; sequencing was by immunoSEQ multiplex PCR. Among over 25,000 clones listed, 92% were seen once. V lost 5 bases and J lost 6, with 8 bases in between. This CDR3 has 11 residues. CDR1 and CDR2 from the germline V gene are SGHNT and YENEEA. The sequence was obtained from a man in his forties or fifties with active COVID-19. What was sequenced was peripheral blood. The gene calls are TRBV11-3 and TRBJ2-7, with a weak D call TRBD2 (5 bases). The CDR3 coding sequence is TGTGCCAGCAGCGAAAGCGGCGAGCAGTACTTC. Residues: CASSESGEQYF.